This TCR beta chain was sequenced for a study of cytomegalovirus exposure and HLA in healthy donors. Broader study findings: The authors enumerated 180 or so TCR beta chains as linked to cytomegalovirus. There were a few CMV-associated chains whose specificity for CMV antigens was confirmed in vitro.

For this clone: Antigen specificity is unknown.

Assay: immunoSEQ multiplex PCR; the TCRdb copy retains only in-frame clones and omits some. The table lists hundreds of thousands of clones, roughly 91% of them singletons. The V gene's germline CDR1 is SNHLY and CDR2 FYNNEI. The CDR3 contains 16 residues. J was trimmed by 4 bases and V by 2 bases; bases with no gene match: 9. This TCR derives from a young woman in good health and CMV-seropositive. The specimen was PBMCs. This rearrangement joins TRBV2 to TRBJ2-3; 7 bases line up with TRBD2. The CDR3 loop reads CASSEYGRERADTQYF. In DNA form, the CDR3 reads TGTGCCAGCAGTGAATACGGGCGGGAGAGGGCAGATACGCAGTATTTT.